This T cell receptor (beta chain) is drawn from a study of blood T cell repertoires in COVID-19. Study in general: Both acute and convalescent COVID-19 samples were obtained from the United States, Italy and Spain.

The CDR3 is made up of 13 amino acids. The V end was cut by 7 bases, the J end by 0 bases, with 8 bases between. Germline V gene lookup returns CDR1 LGHDT and CDR2 YNNKEL (reference sequence). Assay used: immunoSEQ multiplex PCR; TCRdb lists only in-frame clones, some missing. The sample lists roughly 280,000 clones, less than 90% seen once, with around 4% in the top ten. Input material: peripheral blood. The source is a man between 60 and 75 years old with acute or convalescent COVID-19. This chain links TRBV3-1 (or the pseudogene TRBV3-2) with TRBJ2-3; D possibly corresponds to TRBD1 (5 bases). The CDR3 sequence is CASKRGSTDTQYF. The CDR3, as DNA: TGTGCCAGCAAAAGGGGTAGCACAGATACGCAGTATTTT.